The 9 T cell receptor beta chains reported below all come from one sample, sequenced in a study of blood T cell repertoires in COVID-19. Sequenced by immunoSEQ multiplex PCR; TCRdb stores in-frame clones only, minus some. The table lists some 300,000 clones, around four fifths of them singletons, with approximately 3.8% in the top ten. The sequenced sample was peripheral blood. Receptors originate from a woman aged 45-65 years with active or convalescent COVID-19.

The chain links TRBV24-1 to TRBJ1-4; 10 bases line up with TRBD1. CDR1 and CDR2 from the germline V gene are KGHDR and SFDVKD. V trimming: 4 bases; J trimming: 5 bases; junction bases outside the gene matches: 3. The CDR3 contains 15 residues. Here the CDR3 reads CATSEPGQGNEKLFF. The CDR3 DNA follows: TGTGCCACCAGTGAGCCGGGACAGGGGAATGAAAAACTGTTTTTT.

This sequence joins TRBV9 and TRBJ2-1; perhaps TRBD2 as D (6 bases). Germline V gene sequence: CDR1 SGDLS, CDR2 YYNGEE. The CDR3 contains 14 residues. V gave up 5 bases and J gave up 7 bases, with 16 bases separating them. The CDR3 loop reads CASSAGTPLNEQFF. Written as DNA, the CDR3 is TGTGCCAGCAGTGCCGGGACTCCCCTAAATGAGCAGTTCTTC.

The chain combines TRBV2 with TRBJ1-4; tentative D call: TRBD1 (5 bases). The germline V gene encodes CDR1 SNHLY and CDR2 FYNNEI. The CDR3 is 14 residues long. Trimming left V 7 bases short and J 3 bases short, with 12 bases between. CDR3 protein: CASNLRDSNEKLFF. The CDR3 region has the DNA TGTGCCAGCAACCTCAGGGACTCTAATGAAAAACTGTTTTTT. Variable domain in full (rest from reference TRBV2 and TRBJ1-4): EPEVTQTPSHQVTQMGQEVILRCVPISNHLYFYWYRQILGQKVEFLVSFYNNEISEKSEIFDDQFSVERPDGSNFTLKIRSTKLEDSAMYFCASNLRDSNEKLFFGSGTQLSVL.

This chain joins TRBV6-2 or TRBV6-3 and TRBJ2-7; tentative D call: TRBD2 (6 bases). The CDR3 is made up of 15 amino acids. Germline V gives CDR1 MNHEY, CDR2 SVGEGT. Trimming left V 2 bases short and J 6 bases short, with 17 bases between. CDR3 region: CASSYEAGRQGEQYF. CDR3 nucleotide sequence: TGTGCCAGCAGTTACGAAGCAGGGAGGCAAGGCGAGCAGTACTTC.

DNA for the CDR3: TGTGCCAGCAGCTTAGGAGTTCGCGAGCAGTACTTC. Translation: CASSLGVREQYF. V gene TRBV7-9 combines with J gene TRBJ2-7, with D uncertain. CDR3 size: 12 residues. Germline CDR1 and CDR2: SEHNR and FQNEAQ (reference sequence). Trimming removed 1 base from V and 6 bases from J, with 7 bases in between.

The V gene is TRBV5-1, the J gene TRBJ2-1; 9 bases map to TRBD1. The J segment lost 5 bases and the V segment lost 4 bases, leaving 13 bases of the junction unmatched. Germline V gene lookup returns CDR1 SGHRS and CDR2 YFSETQ. The CDR3 is made up of 17 amino acids. The CDR3 DNA reads as TGCGCCAGCAGCGTCATCCCCGGGACAGGGCGGGACAATGAGCAGTTCTTC. This codes for CASSVIPGTGRDNEQFF.

V usage is TRBV18 and J usage is TRBJ2-7; D might be TRBD1 (6 bases). The CDR3 is 14 amino acids. V lost 3 bases and J 2 bases, leaving 11 bases between the germline ends. Germline loops: CDR1 KGHSH, CDR2 LQKENI. CDR3 coding DNA: TGTGCCAGCTCACCCGACGGGACAACCTACGAGCAGTACTTC. It specifies CASSPDGTTYEQYF.

This chain uses TRBV6-5 with TRBJ2-7, with 7 bases aligning to TRBD2. From germline, CDR1 is MNHEY and CDR2 SVGAGI. The V segment lost 11 bases and the J segment 4 bases; nucleotides outside the gene matches: 8. CDR3 length equals 12 residues. The CDR3, as DNA: TGTGCCGCCTCGGGAGGAGGGTACGAGCAGTACTTC. It specifies CAASGGGYEQYF.

The chain combines TRBV5-5 with TRBJ2-1, with 12 bases aligning to TRBD2. V lost 3 bases to trimming and J lost 10 bases; unmatched junction nucleotides: 11. The CDR3 extends over 16 amino acids. Per the germline V gene, CDR1 is SGHKS and CDR2 is YYEKEE (reference sequence). The CDR3 is CASSSKSTSGGQEQFF. DNA of the CDR3: TGTGCCAGCAGCTCAAAAAGTACTAGCGGGGGGCAAGAGCAGTTCTTC. Together with reference TRBV5-5 and TRBJ2-1, the CDR3 gives the full variable domain: DAGVTQSPTHLIKTRGQQVTLRCSPISGHKSVSWYQQVLGQGPQFIFQYYEKEERGRGNFPDRFSARQFPNYSSELNVNALLLGDSALYLCASSSKSTSGGQEQFFGPGTRLTVL.